A single sample gave rise to the 26 T cell receptor beta chains below, sequenced in a study of cytotoxic CD8 clonotypes in ibrutinib-treated CLL. Clones were sequenced by immunoSEQ multiplex PCR, and TCRdb holds only the in-frame ones, with some missing. The sample consists of around 60,000 clones, approximately 57% of them appearing once. This specimen consisted of PBMCs, obtained after 12 months of ibrutinib treatment. Source of these receptors: a human donor with chronic lymphocytic leukemia.

The chain uses TRBV28 and TRBJ1-2; no definite D call. The V end was cut by 6 bases, the J end by 0 bases, with 8 bases between. This CDR3 has 13 residues. Germline-derived CDR1 and CDR2 are MDHEN and SYDVKM. The CDR3 sequence: CASSFGTNYGYTF. The CDR3 region has the DNA TGTGCCAGCAGCTTTGGGACTAACTATGGCTACACCTTC.

The chain recombines TRBV10-2 with TRBJ2-3, with no clear D. The V end was cut by 5 bases, the J end by 1 base, with 10 bases between. Germline lookup yields CDR1 WSHSY and CDR2 SAAADI. The CDR3 runs to 14 residues. CDR3 protein: CASSLRVRTDTQYF. The CDR3 DNA reads as TGCGCCAGCAGTTTAAGGGTCCGCACAGATACGCAGTATTTT.

This clone was counted a few times. This chain links TRBV6-5 with TRBJ2-7; no clear D gene. Germline assignment: CDR1 MNHEY and CDR2 SVGAGI. The CDR3 runs to 14 residues. Trimming removed 3 bases at V and 1 base at J, with 10 bases between. In DNA, the CDR3 is TGTGCCAGCAGTTATAGAGCGCTATCCTACGAGCAGTACTTC. Protein: CASSYRALSYEQYF.

The sample holds a few counts of this clone. The V gene is TRBV27, the J gene TRBJ2-5, with D unresolved. CDR1 is MNHEY and CDR2 is SMNVEV in the germline V gene (reference sequence). Trimming pared 4 bases from V and 2 bases from J, leaving 17 bases between. The CDR3 consists of 16 residues. DNA for the CDR3: TGTGCCAGCAGTTCCCCCGCAATAAATAAGCAAGAGACCCAGTACTTC. Translation: CASSSPAINKQETQYF.

The table lists this clone with a few counts. The rearrangement joins TRBV10-3 to TRBJ1-6; D gene ambiguous. Germline values: CDR1 ENHRY, CDR2 SYGVKD. CDR3 length: 17 residues. Trimming removed 0 bases at V and 6 bases at J, with 15 bases between. The CDR3 loop reads CAISESSPYRANSPLHF. The DNA of the CDR3 is TGTGCCATCAGTGAGTCGTCCCCGTATAGGGCTAATTCACCCCTCCACTTT.

The J gene is TRBJ2-7, the V gene TRBV7-7; D is ambiguous. The CDR3 has 15 amino acids. Trimming removed 4 bases from V and 3 bases from J, with 16 bases in between. Germline V gene sequence: CDR1 SSHAT, CDR2 FNYEAQ (reference sequence). The CDR3 region is CASSSTPVQIYEQYV. DNA for the CDR3: TGTGCCAGCAGCTCGACTCCTGTACAAATCTACGAGCAGTACGTC.

The chain carries TRBV6-6 and TRBJ1-1; TRBD1 is a possible D gene (5 bases). The ends were cut back, 5 bases at V and 1 base at J, with 8 bases in the middle. The length of the CDR3 is 13 residues. From germline, CDR1 is MNHNY and CDR2 SVGAGI (reference sequence). The CDR3 spells CASSPGGNTEAFF. Here the CDR3 DNA reads TGTGCCAGCAGTCCCGGGGGGAACACTGAAGCTTTCTTT.

This clone was recorded a few times. The genes are TRBV25-1 and TRBJ1-2; D unresolved. The CDR3 has 12 amino acids. Trimming removed 4 bases from V and 7 bases from J, with 10 bases in between. Germline loops: CDR1 MGHDK, CDR2 SYGVNS. The CDR3 region is CASSGGGVGYTF. CDR3 DNA: TGTGCCAGCAGTGGAGGTGGGGTTGGCTACACCTTC.

This chain links TRBV11-3 with TRBJ2-1; possible D gene TRBD2, 6 bases. Germline V CDR1 and CDR2: SGHNT, YENEEA. Trimming took off 2 bases at V and 8 bases at J, with 10 bases between the two ends. CDR3 size: 13 residues. The CDR3 reads CASSLTSRDEQFF. The CDR3 coding sequence is TGTGCCAGCAGCTTAACTAGCCGAGATGAGCAGTTCTTC. The variable domain in full, with the rest retrieved from reference TRBV11-3 and TRBJ2-1, is EAGVVQSPRYKIIEKKQPVAFWCNPISGHNTLYWYLQNLGQGPELLIRYENEEAVDDSQLPKDRFSAERLKGVDSTLKIQPAELGDSAVYLCASSLTSRDEQFFGPGTRLTVL.

The chain links TRBV5-6 to TRBJ1-2, with no clear D. Germline V gene data show CDR1 as SGHDT and CDR2 as YYEEEE. CDR3 length: 11 amino acids. Between the trimmed V and J ends, which lost 3 bases and 8 bases, there was a span of 8 bases. CDR3 in DNA: TGTGCCAGCAGCTGGGTTGGCGGCTACACCTTC. This translates into CASSWVGGYTF.

This clone was counted at least ten times. The chain has TRBV6-1 and TRBJ1-2, with D unclear. In germline, CDR1 is MNHNS, CDR2 SASEGT. Between the trimmed V and J ends, which lost 7 bases and 4 bases, there was a span of 13 bases. This CDR3 has 13 residues. The CDR3, as DNA: TGTGCCAGCAAAGCGAGCAGGACCTATGGCTACACCTTC. It codes for CASKASRTYGYTF.

This sequence joins TRBV11-3 and TRBJ2-1, with 7 bases that match TRBD1. V shed 5 bases and J 6 bases; nucleotides not matched to a gene: 4. This CDR3 is 13 amino acids long. Germline V lookup: CDR1 SGHNT, CDR2 YENEEA. CDR3 amino acids: CASSVTGSNEQFF. DNA for the CDR3: TGTGCCAGCAGCGTGACAGGGTCCAATGAGCAGTTCTTC.

This clone was counted between two and nine times. CDR3 nucleotides: TGCGCCAGCAGCCAAGAACCGACAGGCTGGTCCGGAAACACCATATATTTT. It translates to CASSQEPTGWSGNTIYF. The chain recombines TRBV5-1 with TRBJ1-3; TRBD1 might be the D (6 bases). V was clipped by 4 bases and J by 4 bases, with 21 bases between them. The CDR3 has 17 residues. The germline CDR1 and CDR2 sequences are SGHRS and YFSETQ.

This clone was detected many times. The gene calls are TRBV5-4 and TRBJ2-1, with TRBD1 identical over 9 bases. From germline, CDR1 is SGHNT and CDR2 YYREEE (reference sequence). After removal of 3 bases from V and 5 bases from J, the junction contained 3 bases not matched to a gene. The CDR3 sequence is 14 residues long. The CDR3 here is CASSSGDRDNEQFF. CDR3 coding DNA: TGTGCCAGCAGCTCCGGGGACAGGGACAATGAGCAGTTCTTC.

This clone was seen more than once but under ten times. The V call is TRBV6-4, the J call TRBJ1-2; possibly TRBD1 for D (6 bases). Per the germline V gene, CDR1 is MRHNA and CDR2 is SNTAGT. The CDR3 has 15 residues. V lost 3 bases and J 6 bases, leaving 17 bases between the germline ends. The chain's CDR3 is CASSEVPLGANGYTF. CDR3 nucleotides: TGTGCCAGCAGTGAGGTCCCTCTGGGGGCGAATGGCTACACCTTC.

The V call is TRBV5-1, the J call TRBJ2-5, with TRBD2 matching 13 bases. The CDR3 is 15 amino acids. V gave up 2 bases and J gave up 4 bases; unmatched junction bases: 2. CDR1 SGHRS and CDR2 YFSETQ come from the germline V gene. The CDR3 region is CASSLTSGGAETQYF. The CDR3, as DNA: TGCGCCAGCAGCTTAACTAGCGGGGGGGCAGAGACCCAGTACTTC.

The CDR3 loop is CASSLEFREQFF. As DNA, the CDR3 is TGCGCCAGCAGCTTGGAGTTTCGTGAGCAGTTCTTC. The chain couples TRBV5-1 to TRBJ2-1; D call uncertain. The CDR3 covers 12 residues. V lost 0 bases, J lost 9 bases, and 7 bases lay in between. In germline, CDR1 is SGHRS, CDR2 YFSETQ.

V is TRBV18 and J is TRBJ1-1; unclear D gene. CDR3 size: 13 residues. Germline V gives CDR1 KGHSH, CDR2 LQKENI. V gave up 2 bases and J gave up 3 bases, with 7 bases separating them. Here the CDR3 reads CASSPSMDTEAFF. The CDR3, as DNA: TGTGCCAGCTCACCATCCATGGACACTGAAGCTTTCTTT.

V is TRBV7-2 and J is TRBJ1-4; D not resolved. Trimming took 5 bases from V and 6 from J, leaving 13 bases between them. Germline assignment: CDR1 SGHTA and CDR2 FQGNSA. The CDR3 length is 14 residues. CDR3 sequence (DNA): TGTGCCAGCAGCCCAAGCCGCCAGTATGAAAAACTGTTTTTT. This encodes CASSPSRQYEKLFF.

This clone appeared a few times. The V call is TRBV20-1, the J call TRBJ1-1; D unclear. V was cut by 7 bases and J by 7 bases, with 13 bases left in between. Germline V gene data show CDR1 as DFQATT and CDR2 as SNEGSKA (reference sequence). The CDR3 contains 11 residues. CDR3 amino acids: CSVTAPVEAFF. The DNA of the CDR3 is TGCAGTGTAACAGCCCCTGTTGAAGCTTTCTTT.

This clone turned up a few times. The same CDR3 can be traced to other DNA sequences in this sample. Here the CDR3 DNA reads TGTGCCAGCAGTTTTTTACGGGACTACAATGAGCAGTTCTTC. It specifies CASSFLRDYNEQFF. J is TRBJ2-1 and V is TRBV27; TRBD2 is a possible D gene (5 bases). The length of the CDR3 is 14 residues. Trimming cost V 3 bases and J 3 bases, with 9 bases left between them. The germline V gene encodes CDR1 MNHEY and CDR2 SMNVEV (reference sequence).

The genes are TRBV5-6 and TRBJ2-1, with D possibly called TRBD1 or TRBD2 (5 bases each). This CDR3 is built from 16 residues. V was pared by 1 base and J by 7 bases, with 18 bases between. Germline CDR1 is SGHDT and CDR2 is YYEEEE. The CDR3 DNA follows: TGTGCCAGCAGCTTGTATCGGGGAAAGGGGTGGAATGAGCAGTTCTTC. It encodes CASSLYRGKGWNEQFF. Drawing the rest from reference TRBV5-6 and TRBJ2-1, the complete variable domain is DAGVTQSPTHLIKTRGQQVTLRCSPKSGHDTVSWYQQALGQGPQFIFQYYEEEERQRGNFPDRFSGHQFPNYSSELNVNALLLGDSALYLCASSLYRGKGWNEQFFGPGTRLTVL.

This clone was detected many times. The CDR3 bases are TGTGCCAGTAGGCGGGAGTTGGGTAAGGAACTGTTTTTT. This sequence encodes CASRRELGKELFF. V and J are TRBV19 and TRBJ1-4; D is unresolved. Per germline, CDR1 LNHDA and CDR2 SQIVND (reference sequence). Trimming left V 6 bases short and J 12 bases short, with 17 bases between. The CDR3 runs to 13 residues.

The chain has TRBV19 and TRBJ1-1; D gene uncertain. V lost 4 bases and J 0 bases, leaving 9 bases between the germline ends. The germline CDR1 and CDR2 sequences are LNHDA and SQIVND (reference sequence). The length of the CDR3 is 14 residues. Written as DNA, the CDR3 is TGTGCCAGTAGTAGAGGCCGGTTGAACACTGAAGCTTTCTTT. Its protein is CASSRGRLNTEAFF.

This chain uses TRBV29-1 with TRBJ2-5; no reliable D call. The CDR3 extends over 10 amino acids. The V gene's germline CDR1 is SQVTM and CDR2 ANQGSEA. V was trimmed by 0 bases and J by 4 bases, leaving 0 bases between them. The CDR3 sequence is CSVEEETQYF. CDR3 bases: TGCAGCGTTGAAGAAGAGACCCAGTACTTC.

The V and J genes are TRBV6-1 and TRBJ2-2; D is uncertain. This CDR3 contains 17 residues. The V end was cut by 0 bases, the J end by 4 bases, with 15 bases between. Germline V gives CDR1 MNHNS, CDR2 SASEGT. The CDR3, as DNA: TGTGCCAGCAGTGAAGCGGACCTGAGATGGGGCACCGGGGAGCTGTTTTTT. It codes for CASSEADLRWGTGELFF.